A single sample is the source of the 26 T cell receptor beta chains below, sequenced in a study of blood T cell repertoires in COVID-19. Produced via immunoSEQ multiplex PCR; TCRdb's table is partial and in-frame only. The sample contains about 150,000 clones, about 90% of which appear only once. Sequences were obtained from peripheral blood. These receptors all stem from a man aged 50 to 59 with acute or convalescent COVID-19.

V gene TRBV5-1 combines with J gene TRBJ1-5; 7 bases fit TRBD1. The germline CDR1 and CDR2 sequences are SGHRS and YFSETQ. With 4 bases clipped from V and 0 bases from J, the junction kept 4 bases outside the gene matches. CDR3 length: 15 amino acids. CDR3 nucleotide sequence: TGCGCCAGCAGCCTCACAGGGGTTAGCAATCAGCCCCAGCATTTT. Translated, it gives CASSLTGVSNQPQHF.

The chain joins TRBV9 to TRBJ1-6; D gene uncertain. The V gene's germline CDR1 is SGDLS and CDR2 YYNGEE. The CDR3 consists of 13 residues. The V end was cut by 0 bases, the J end by 6 bases, with 4 bases between. The CDR3 DNA sequence: TGTGCCAGCAGCGTAGCGGTTAATTCACCCCTCCACTTT. This codes for CASSVAVNSPLHF. The entire variable domain, with the rest obtained from reference TRBV9 and TRBJ1-6, is as follows: DSGVTQTPKHLITATGQRVTLRCSPRSGDLSVYWYQQSLDQGLQFLIQYYNGEERAKGNILERFSAQQFPDLHSELNLSSLELGDSALYFCASSVAVNSPLHFGNGTRLTVT.

This chain joins TRBV7-6 and TRBJ1-2; 9 bases line up with TRBD1. Germline CDR1 and CDR2: SGHVS and FNYEAQ. CDR3 size: 14 residues. V trimming: 2 bases; J trimming: 6 bases; junction bases outside the gene matches: 4. CDR3 coding DNA: TGTGCCAGCAGCTTAACAGGGGGCGGGGATGGCTACACCTTC. Translation gives CASSLTGGGDGYTF.

This rearrangement joins TRBV4-1 to TRBJ2-2; 14 bases align to TRBD2. The germline CDR1 and CDR2 sequences are MGHRA and YSYEKL. CDR3 length: 17 residues. The junction had 5 bases not matched to a gene; V was cut back by 3 bases and J by 5 bases. The CDR3 loop is CASSQRGLAGVTGELFF. CDR3 nucleotides: TGCGCCAGCAGCCAGAGGGGACTAGCGGGGGTAACCGGGGAGCTGTTTTTT.

The V gene is TRBV7-3, the J gene TRBJ2-1; 11 bases align to TRBD2. With 5 bases clipped from V and 4 bases from J, the junction kept 7 bases outside the gene matches. Germline lookup yields CDR1 SGHTA and CDR2 FQGTGA. The CDR3 sequence is 16 residues long. The CDR3 region is CASSPRVAGGYNEQFF. CDR3 DNA: TGTGCCAGCAGCCCCCGAGTAGCGGGAGGGTACAATGAGCAGTTCTTC. The complete variable domain, with remaining parts taken from reference TRBV7-3 and TRBJ2-1, reads GAGVSQTPSNKVTEKGKYVELRCDPISGHTALYWYRQSLGQGPEFLIYFQGTGAADDSGLPNDRFFAVRPEGSVSTLKIQRTERGDSAVYLCASSPRVAGGYNEQFFGPGTRLTVL.

This rearrangement joins TRBV30 to TRBJ1-2; TRBD1 is a possible D gene (6 bases). The CDR3 is made up of 12 amino acids. CDR1 is GTSNPN and CDR2 is SVGIG in the germline V gene (reference sequence). Trimming shortened V by 0 bases and J by 8 bases, and 10 bases separated the two germline ends. The CDR3 coding sequence is TGTGCCTGGAGTGTACTGGACAGCGGCTACACCTTC. Translated, it gives CAWSVLDSGYTF.

The CDR3 loop reads CATSDGNQPQHF. The CDR3 nucleotides are TGTGCCACCAGTGACGGCAATCAGCCCCAGCATTTT. V is TRBV24-1 and J is TRBJ1-5; unclear D gene. This CDR3 has 12 amino acids. The germline V gene encodes CDR1 KGHDR and CDR2 SFDVKD. The germline V and J ends were trimmed by 4 bases and 2 bases, with 2 bases remaining between them.

This clone was seen only a few times. As DNA, the CDR3 is TGTGCCAGCAGTTATAGCGGGAGCCCCCACAATGAGCAGTTCTTC. As protein: CASSYSGSPHNEQFF. V is TRBV27 and J is TRBJ2-1, with 9 bases that match TRBD2. V lost 4 bases to trimming and J lost 5 bases; unmatched junction nucleotides: 6. There are 15 residues in the CDR3. Germline V gene sequence: CDR1 MNHEY, CDR2 SMNVEV (reference sequence).

The chain combines TRBV11-2 with TRBJ2-2; TRBD1 aligns across 7 bases. Germline V CDR1 and CDR2: SGHAT, FQNNGV. This CDR3 is built from 16 residues. The V segment lost 5 bases and the J segment 0 bases; nucleotides outside the gene matches: 6. DNA for the CDR3: TGTGCCAGCAGCCCAAGGACAGGCCCGAACACCGGGGAGCTGTTTTTT. Translating it yields CASSPRTGPNTGELFF.

This clone was picked up one time. The chain has TRBV5-1 and TRBJ2-7; 8 bases match TRBD2. The CDR3 covers 13 residues. Trimming removed 5 bases from V and 6 bases from J; junction bases left unmatched: 7. Per germline, CDR1 SGHRS and CDR2 YFSETQ. The CDR3 here is CASSASTSGEQYF. The CDR3 DNA sequence: TGCGCCAGCAGTGCTAGCACTAGCGGCGAGCAGTACTTC.

This chain connects TRBV7-8 to TRBJ1-3; D possibly corresponds to TRBD1 (6 bases). The length of the CDR3 is 18 residues. V lost 5 bases, J lost 2 bases, and 22 bases lay in between. The germline V gene has CDR1 SGHVS and CDR2 FQNEAQ. CDR3 bases: TGTGCCAGCAGCATAAGGGGGTCGGCAGGGACGCCTGGAAACACCATATATTTT. Its protein is CASSIRGSAGTPGNTIYF.

V usage is TRBV24-1 and J usage is TRBJ1-3; D uncertain. Trimming removed 9 bases from V and 16 bases from J, with 15 bases in between. The CDR3 runs 10 residues. The germline gives CDR1 KGHDR, CDR2 SFDVKD. This CDR3 is CATWLGSRYF. CDR3 bases: TGTGCCACCTGGCTGGGGAGTAGGTATTTT.

The gene calls are TRBV11-2 and TRBJ1-1, with D possibly matching TRBD1 (6 bases). CDR1 and CDR2 (germline): SGHAT, FQNNGV. This CDR3 comprises 11 residues. Trimming shortened V by 6 bases and J by 4 bases, and 6 bases separated the two germline ends. The CDR3 nucleotides read TGTGCCAGCAGACAGGGCACTGAAGCTTTCTTT. Residues: CASRQGTEAFF. Based on the CDR3 plus reference TRBV11-2 and TRBJ1-1, the full variable domain is EAGVAQSPRYKIIEKRQSVAFWCNPISGHATLYWYQQILGQGPKLLIQFQNNGVVDDSQLPKDRFSAERLKGVDSTLKIQPAKLEDSAVYLCASRQGTEAFFGQGTRLTVV.

V gene TRBV5-1 combines with J gene TRBJ2-1; 8 bases match TRBD1. CDR1 is SGHRS, CDR2 YFSETQ, per germline. Losses at the gene ends were 3 bases for V and 6 bases for J; bases not matched to a gene: 5. This CDR3 is built from 14 residues. CDR3 DNA: TGCGCCAGCAGCTCCGGACAGGGCCGCAATGAGCAGTTCTTC. This codes for CASSSGQGRNEQFF.

The chain recombines TRBV29-1 with TRBJ1-2; 8 bases agree with TRBD1. Germline V gives CDR1 SQVTM, CDR2 ANQGSEA. This CDR3 has 14 residues. The junction had 7 bases not matched to a gene; V was cut back by 4 bases and J by 3 bases. CDR3 DNA: TGCAGCGTTGGAGGTCAGGGGGCTGACTATGGCTACACCTTC. It codes for CSVGGQGADYGYTF.

The table lists this clone with a few counts. V gene TRBV12-3 or TRBV12-4 combines with J gene TRBJ1-1, with a tentative D call TRBD1 (5 bases). V lost 5 bases to trimming and J lost 6 bases, with 13 bases between them. The CDR3 extends over 13 amino acids. The CDR3 region has the DNA TGTGCCAGCAGTACACTGGGGGGGGCTGAAGCTTTCTTT. Its protein product is CASSTLGGAEAFF.

This clone showed up just a few times. V is TRBV5-1 and J is TRBJ2-2; TRBD2 agrees at 14 bases. The CDR3 runs to 15 residues. The V gene end was trimmed by 4 bases and the J gene end by 6 bases; junction bases not matched to a gene: 2. Germline-derived CDR1 and CDR2 are SGHRS and YFSETQ. Here the CDR3 DNA reads TGCGCCAGCAGCGCGACTAGCGGGAGGGCCGGGGAGCTGTTTTTT. Amino acids: CASSATSGRAGELFF.

The CDR3 protein is CASSMTGTSTGAFF. In DNA, the CDR3 is TGCGCCAGCAGCATGACCGGGACATCGACAGGGGCTTTCTTT. The chain joins TRBV5-1 to TRBJ1-1, with TRBD1 identical over 7 bases. Germline assignment: CDR1 SGHRS and CDR2 YFSETQ. V lost 4 bases, J lost 11 bases, and 14 bases stayed unmatched. This CDR3 contains 14 residues.

V gene TRBV29-1 combines with J gene TRBJ2-6, with a weak D call TRBD1 (6 bases). The V end lost 0 bases, the J end lost 0 bases, and 12 bases lay between the germline ends. The CDR3 is 17 amino acids. From germline, CDR1 is SQVTM and CDR2 ANQGSEA. For the CDR3, the DNA is TGCAGCGTTGAAGACAGGGGCCGTCACTCTGGGGCCAACGTCCTGACTTTC. Amino acid sequence: CSVEDRGRHSGANVLTF.

This sequence joins TRBV7-9 and TRBJ2-5; the match to TRBD1 covers 8 bases. The ends lost 4 bases at V and 5 bases at J; junction bases unmatched: 12. CDR3 length: 16 residues. The germline gives CDR1 SEHNR, CDR2 FQNEAQ (reference sequence). The CDR3 here is CASSSAGTGRTETQYF. The DNA of the CDR3 is TGTGCCAGCAGCTCTGCCGGGACAGGAAGGACGGAGACCCAGTACTTC. The entire variable domain, with the rest obtained from reference TRBV7-9 and TRBJ2-5, is as follows: DTGVSQNPRHKITKRGQNVTFRCDPISEHNRLYWYRQTLGQGPEFLTYFQNEAQLEKSRLLSDRFSAERPKGSFSTLEIQRTEQGDSAMYLCASSSAGTGRTETQYFGPGTRLLVL.

V is TRBV6-6 and J is TRBJ1-2; 8 bases match TRBD1. V shed 5 bases, J shed 7 bases, and the junction held 9 bases outside the gene matches. The CDR3 loop spans 14 amino acids. CDR1 and CDR2 from the germline V gene are MNHNY and SVGAGI (reference sequence). The CDR3 sequence is CASSLGQGMAGYTF. In nucleotides, the CDR3 is TGTGCCAGCAGTCTCGGACAGGGAATGGCTGGCTACACCTTC.

The chain joins TRBV30 to TRBJ2-6; D remains unclear. The germline V and J ends were trimmed by 4 bases and 0 bases, with 7 bases remaining between them. The CDR3 has 14 residues. The germline V gene has CDR1 GTSNPN and CDR2 SVGIG (reference sequence). This chain's CDR3 is CAWISYSGANVLTF. In DNA, the CDR3 is TGTGCCTGGATTTCCTACTCTGGGGCCAACGTCCTGACTTTC. The full variable domain, with the rest looked up from reference TRBV30 and TRBJ2-6, is SQTIHQWPATLVQPVGSPLSLECTVEGTSNPNLYWYRQAAGRGLQLLFYSVGIGQISSEVPQNLSASRPQDRQFILSSKKLLLSDSGFYLCAWISYSGANVLTFGAGSRLTVL.

The rearrangement uses TRBV27 and TRBJ2-2; D gene uncertain. CDR1 is MNHEY, CDR2 SMNVEV, per germline (reference sequence). The CDR3 consists of 13 residues. Trimming pared 5 bases from V and 7 bases from J, leaving 11 bases between. The CDR3 nucleotides read TGTGCCAGCAGTCCCTCCCACTACGGGGAGCTGTTTTTT. Protein sequence: CASSPSHYGELFF.

V usage is TRBV4-3 and J usage is TRBJ1-4, with D uncertain. This CDR3 is 13 amino acids long. Deletions cut 4 bases from V and 7 bases from J, with 10 bases between. The germline V gene has CDR1 LGHNA and CDR2 YSLEER. Written as DNA, the CDR3 is TGCGCCAGCAGCCCCTTATCGGGTGAAAAACTGTTTTTT. Encoded protein: CASSPLSGEKLFF.

The V call is TRBV6-1, the J call TRBJ2-1; a weak D match, TRBD1 (6 bases). The germline V gene has CDR1 MNHNS and CDR2 SASEGT. This CDR3 region has 12 residues. Trimming removed 5 bases from V and 7 bases from J, with 9 bases in between. CDR3 loop: CASSFRGNEQFF. The CDR3 DNA is TGTGCCAGCAGTTTCAGGGGTAATGAGCAGTTCTTC.

The V gene is TRBV9, the J gene TRBJ2-1; 9 bases agree with TRBD2. Germline-derived CDR1 and CDR2 are SGDLS and YYNGEE. Trimming removed 3 bases from V and 0 bases from J; junction bases left unmatched: 4. The CDR3 runs 16 residues. CDR3 nucleotides: TGTGCCAGCAGCGATCGAGCGGGAGGCTCCTACAATGAGCAGTTCTTC. It translates to CASSDRAGGSYNEQFF.